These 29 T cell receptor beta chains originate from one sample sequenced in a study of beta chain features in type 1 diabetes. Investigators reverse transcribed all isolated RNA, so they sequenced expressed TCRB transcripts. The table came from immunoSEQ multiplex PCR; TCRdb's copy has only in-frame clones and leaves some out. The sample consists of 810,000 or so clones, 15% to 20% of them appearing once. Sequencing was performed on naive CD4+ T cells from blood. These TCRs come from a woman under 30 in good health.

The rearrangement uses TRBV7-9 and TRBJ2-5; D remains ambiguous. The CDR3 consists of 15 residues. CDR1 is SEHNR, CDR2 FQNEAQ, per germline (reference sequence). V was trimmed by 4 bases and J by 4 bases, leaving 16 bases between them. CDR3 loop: CASSSTYGSGETQYF. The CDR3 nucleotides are TGTGCCAGCAGCTCAACCTACGGGTCAGGAGAGACCCAGTACTTC.

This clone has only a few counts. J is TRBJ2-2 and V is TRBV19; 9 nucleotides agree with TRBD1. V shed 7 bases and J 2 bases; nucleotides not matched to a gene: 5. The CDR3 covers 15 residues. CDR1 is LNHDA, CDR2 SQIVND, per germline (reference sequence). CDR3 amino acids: CASNRTGANTGELFF. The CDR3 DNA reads TGTGCCAGTAATAGGACAGGGGCTAACACCGGGGAGCTGTTTTTT. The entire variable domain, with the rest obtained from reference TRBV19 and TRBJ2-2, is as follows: DGGITQSPKYLFRKEGQNVTLSCEQNLNHDAMYWYRQDPGQGLRLIYYSQIVNDFQKGDIAEGYSVSREKKESFPLTVTSAQKNPTAFYLCASNRTGANTGELFFGEGSRLTVL.

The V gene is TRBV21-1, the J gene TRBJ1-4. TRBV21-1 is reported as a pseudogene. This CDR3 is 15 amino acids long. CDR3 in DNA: TGTGCCAGCAGCCCCCGCTCGGTAACTAATGAAAAACTGTTTTTT. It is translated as CASSPRSVTNEKLFF.

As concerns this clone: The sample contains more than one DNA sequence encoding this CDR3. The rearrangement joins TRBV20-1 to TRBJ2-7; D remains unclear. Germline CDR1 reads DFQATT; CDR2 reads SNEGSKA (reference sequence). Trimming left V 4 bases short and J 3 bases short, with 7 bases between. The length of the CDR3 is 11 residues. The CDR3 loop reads CSANGRYEQYF. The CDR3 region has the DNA TGCAGTGCTAATGGCCGCTACGAGCAGTACTTC.

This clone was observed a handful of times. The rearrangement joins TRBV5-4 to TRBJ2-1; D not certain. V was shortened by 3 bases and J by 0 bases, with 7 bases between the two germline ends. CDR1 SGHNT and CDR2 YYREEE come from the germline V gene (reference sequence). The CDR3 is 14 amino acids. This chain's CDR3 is CASSSIGSYNEQFF. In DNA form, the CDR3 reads TGTGCCAGCAGCTCAATTGGCTCCTACAATGAGCAGTTCTTC.

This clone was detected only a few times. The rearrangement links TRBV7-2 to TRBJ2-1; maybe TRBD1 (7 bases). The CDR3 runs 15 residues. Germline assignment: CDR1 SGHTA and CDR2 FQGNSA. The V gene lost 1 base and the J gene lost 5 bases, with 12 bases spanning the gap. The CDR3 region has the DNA TGTGCCAGCAGCTTAGGACTAGGGGGCCACAATGAGCAGTTCTTC. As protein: CASSLGLGGHNEQFF.

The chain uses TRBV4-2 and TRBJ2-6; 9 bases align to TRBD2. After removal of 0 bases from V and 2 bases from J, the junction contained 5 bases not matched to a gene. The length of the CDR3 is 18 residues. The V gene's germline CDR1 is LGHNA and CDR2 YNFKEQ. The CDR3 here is CASSQEPGLAAGANVLTF. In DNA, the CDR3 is TGTGCCAGCAGCCAAGAACCGGGACTAGCTGCTGGGGCCAACGTCCTGACTTTC.

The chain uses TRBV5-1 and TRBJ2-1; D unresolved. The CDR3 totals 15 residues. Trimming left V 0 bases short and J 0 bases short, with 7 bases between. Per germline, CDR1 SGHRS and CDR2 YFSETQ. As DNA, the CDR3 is TGCGCCAGCAGCTTGGAACGTCGCTCCTACAATGAGCAGTTCTTC. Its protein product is CASSLERRSYNEQFF.

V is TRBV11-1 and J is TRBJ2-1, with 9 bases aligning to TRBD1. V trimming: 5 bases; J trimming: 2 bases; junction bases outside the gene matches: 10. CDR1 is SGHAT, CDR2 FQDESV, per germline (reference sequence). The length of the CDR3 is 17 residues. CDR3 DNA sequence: TGTGCCAGCAGCCCGATAGGGACAGGGCTAACCTACAATGAGCAGTTCTTC. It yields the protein CASSPIGTGLTYNEQFF.

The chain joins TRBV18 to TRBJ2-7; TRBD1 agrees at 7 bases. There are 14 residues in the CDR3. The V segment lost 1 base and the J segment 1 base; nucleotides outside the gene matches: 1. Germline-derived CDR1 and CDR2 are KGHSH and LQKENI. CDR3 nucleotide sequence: TGTGCCAGCTCACCACGACAGGGTTCCTACGAGCAGTACTTC. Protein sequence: CASSPRQGSYEQYF.

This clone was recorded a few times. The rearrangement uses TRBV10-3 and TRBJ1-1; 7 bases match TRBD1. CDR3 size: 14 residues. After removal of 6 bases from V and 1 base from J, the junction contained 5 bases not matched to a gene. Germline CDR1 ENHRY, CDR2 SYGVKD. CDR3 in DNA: TGTGCCATCAGAGGACGGACAGGGAACACTGAAGCTTTCTTT. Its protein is CAIRGRTGNTEAFF.

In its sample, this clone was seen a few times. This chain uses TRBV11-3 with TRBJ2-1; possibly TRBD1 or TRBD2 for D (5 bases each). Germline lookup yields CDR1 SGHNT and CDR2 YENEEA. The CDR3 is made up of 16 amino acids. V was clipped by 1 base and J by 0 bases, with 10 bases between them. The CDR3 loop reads CASSLGGTGSYNEQFF. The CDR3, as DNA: TGTGCCAGCAGCTTAGGAGGGACGGGCTCCTACAATGAGCAGTTCTTC.

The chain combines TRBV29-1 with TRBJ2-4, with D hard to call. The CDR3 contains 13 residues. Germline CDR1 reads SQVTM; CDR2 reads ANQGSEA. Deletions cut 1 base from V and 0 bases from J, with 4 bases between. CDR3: CSVEVRAKNIQYF. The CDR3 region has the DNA TGCAGCGTTGAAGTTAGAGCCAAAAACATTCAGTACTTC.

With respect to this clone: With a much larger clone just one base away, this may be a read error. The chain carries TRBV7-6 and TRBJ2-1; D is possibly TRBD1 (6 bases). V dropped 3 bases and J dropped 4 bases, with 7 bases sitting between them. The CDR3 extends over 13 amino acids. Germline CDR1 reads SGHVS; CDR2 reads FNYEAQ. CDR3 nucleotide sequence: TGTGCCAGCAGCTTCGGACAGTACAATGAGCAGTTCTTC. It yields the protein CASSFGQYNEQFF. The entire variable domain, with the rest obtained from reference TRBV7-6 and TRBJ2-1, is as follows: GAGVSQSPRYKVTKRGQDVALRCDPISGHVSLYWYRQALGQGPEFLTYFNYEAQQDKSGLPNDRFSAERPEGSISTLTIQRTEQRDSAMYRCASSFGQYNEQFFGPGTRLTVL.

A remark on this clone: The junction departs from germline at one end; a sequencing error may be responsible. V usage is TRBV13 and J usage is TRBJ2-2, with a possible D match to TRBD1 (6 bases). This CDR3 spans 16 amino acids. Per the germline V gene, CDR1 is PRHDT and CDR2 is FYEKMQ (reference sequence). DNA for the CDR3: TGTGCCAGCAGCCTAGGACAGTTCCCGAACACCGGGGAGCTGTTTTTT. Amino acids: CASSLGQFPNTGELFF.

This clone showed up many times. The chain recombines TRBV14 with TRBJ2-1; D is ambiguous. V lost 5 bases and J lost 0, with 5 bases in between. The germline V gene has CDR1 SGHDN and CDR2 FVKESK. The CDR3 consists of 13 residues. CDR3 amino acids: CASSASSYNEQFF. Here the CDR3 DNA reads TGTGCCAGCAGCGCTAGCTCCTACAATGAGCAGTTCTTC.

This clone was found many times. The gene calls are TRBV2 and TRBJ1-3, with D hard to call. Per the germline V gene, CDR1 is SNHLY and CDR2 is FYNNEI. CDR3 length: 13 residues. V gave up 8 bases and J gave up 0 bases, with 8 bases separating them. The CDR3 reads CASRPNSGNTIYF. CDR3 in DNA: TGTGCCAGCCGGCCTAACTCTGGAAACACCATATATTTT.

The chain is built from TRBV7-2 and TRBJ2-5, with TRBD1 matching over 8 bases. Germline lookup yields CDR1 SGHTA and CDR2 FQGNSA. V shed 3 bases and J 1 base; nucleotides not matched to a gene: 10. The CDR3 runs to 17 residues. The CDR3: CASSFGQTGTGQETQYF. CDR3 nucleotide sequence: TGTGCCAGCAGCTTTGGTCAAACGGGGACAGGCCAAGAGACCCAGTACTTC.

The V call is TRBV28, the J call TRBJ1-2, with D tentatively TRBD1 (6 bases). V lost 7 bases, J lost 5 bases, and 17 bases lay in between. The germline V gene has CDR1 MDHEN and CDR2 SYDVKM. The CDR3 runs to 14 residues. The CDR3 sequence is CASMAQGRGYGYTF. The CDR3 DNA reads TGTGCCAGCATGGCGCAGGGGAGGGGGTATGGCTACACCTTC.

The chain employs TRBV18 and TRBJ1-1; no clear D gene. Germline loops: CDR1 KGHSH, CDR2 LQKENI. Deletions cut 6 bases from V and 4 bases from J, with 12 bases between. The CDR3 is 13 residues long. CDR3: CASSPDGGTEAFF. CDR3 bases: TGTGCCAGCTCTCCCGACGGAGGCACTGAAGCTTTCTTT.

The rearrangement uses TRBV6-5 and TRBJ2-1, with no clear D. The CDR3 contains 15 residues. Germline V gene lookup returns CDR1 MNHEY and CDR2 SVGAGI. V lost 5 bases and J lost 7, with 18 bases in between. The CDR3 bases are TGTGCCAGCAGTCTTAACAAGGGTACCCTGAATGAGCAGTTCTTC. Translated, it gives CASSLNKGTLNEQFF.

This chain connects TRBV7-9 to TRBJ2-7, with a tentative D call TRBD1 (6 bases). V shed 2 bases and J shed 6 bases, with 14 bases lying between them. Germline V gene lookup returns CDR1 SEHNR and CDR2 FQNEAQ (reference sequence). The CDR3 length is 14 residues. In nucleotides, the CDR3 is TGTGCCAGCAGCTTAAGGACAGACGAACCCGAGCAGTACTTC. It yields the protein CASSLRTDEPEQYF.

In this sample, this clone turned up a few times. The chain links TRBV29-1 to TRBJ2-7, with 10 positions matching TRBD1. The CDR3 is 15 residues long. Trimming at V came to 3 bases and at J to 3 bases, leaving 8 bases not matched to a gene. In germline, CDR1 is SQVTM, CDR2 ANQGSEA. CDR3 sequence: CSVDASGTGVYEQYF. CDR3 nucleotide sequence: TGCAGCGTTGACGCCTCCGGGACAGGGGTCTACGAGCAGTACTTC.

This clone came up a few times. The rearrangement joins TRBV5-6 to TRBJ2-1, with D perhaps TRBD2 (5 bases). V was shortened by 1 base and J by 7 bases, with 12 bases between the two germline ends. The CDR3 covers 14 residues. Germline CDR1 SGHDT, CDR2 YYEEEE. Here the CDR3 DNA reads TGTGCCAGCAGCTTGCTTGGAGGACTTAATGAGCAGTTCTTC. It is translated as CASSLLGGLNEQFF.

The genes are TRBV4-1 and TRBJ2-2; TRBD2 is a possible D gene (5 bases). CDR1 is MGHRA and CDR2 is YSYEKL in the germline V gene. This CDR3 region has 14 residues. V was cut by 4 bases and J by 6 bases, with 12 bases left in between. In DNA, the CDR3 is TGCGCCAGCAGCCTACTAGTGCCCGCCGGGGAGCTGTTTTTT. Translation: CASSLLVPAGELFF.

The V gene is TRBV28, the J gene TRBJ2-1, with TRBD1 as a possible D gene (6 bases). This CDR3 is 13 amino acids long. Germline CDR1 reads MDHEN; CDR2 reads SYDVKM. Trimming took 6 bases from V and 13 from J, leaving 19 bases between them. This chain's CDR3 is CASRKPQGVLQFF. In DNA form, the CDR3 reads TGTGCCAGCAGGAAACCACAGGGTGTCCTCCAGTTCTTC. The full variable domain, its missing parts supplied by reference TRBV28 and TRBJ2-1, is DVKVTQSSRYLVKRTGEKVFLECVQDMDHENMFWYRQDPGLGLRLIYFSYDVKMKEKGDIPEGYSVSREKKERFSLILESASTNQTSMYLCASRKPQGVLQFFGPGTRLTVL.

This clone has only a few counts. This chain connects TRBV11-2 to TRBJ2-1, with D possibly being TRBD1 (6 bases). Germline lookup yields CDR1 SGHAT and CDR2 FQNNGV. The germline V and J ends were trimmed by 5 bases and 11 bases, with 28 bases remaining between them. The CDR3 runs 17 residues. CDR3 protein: CASSQTQGRQAQMKQFF. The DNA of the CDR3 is TGTGCCAGCAGCCAGACACAGGGTCGTCAGGCACAAATGAAGCAGTTCTTC.

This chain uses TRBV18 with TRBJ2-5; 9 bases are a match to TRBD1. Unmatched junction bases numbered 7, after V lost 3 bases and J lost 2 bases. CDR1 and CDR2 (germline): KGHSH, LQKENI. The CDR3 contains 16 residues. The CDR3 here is CASSPQDGTGQETQYF. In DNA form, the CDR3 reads TGTGCCAGCTCACCTCAAGACGGGACAGGGCAAGAGACCCAGTACTTC.

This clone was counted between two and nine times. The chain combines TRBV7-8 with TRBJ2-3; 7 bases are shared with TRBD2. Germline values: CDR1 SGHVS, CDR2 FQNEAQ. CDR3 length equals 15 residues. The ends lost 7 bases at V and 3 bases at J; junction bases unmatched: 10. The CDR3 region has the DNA TGTGCCAGCAAAATTACCTGGCGGGAGACAGATACGCAGTATTTT. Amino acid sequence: CASKITWRETDTQYF.